This entry lists 7 T cell receptor beta chains sequenced from one sample in a study of vaccination effects on CD4 cells after COVID-19. These receptors' targets are unknown. Antigen-specific CD4+ T cells expanded by the ViraFEST assay with viral peptide pools were then sequenced. It was after roughly ten days of culture that CD4+ T cells were isolated. Each vaccine recipient was nucleocapsid antibody negative and had no prior SARS-CoV-2 infection. Assay: immunoSEQ multiplex PCR; the TCRdb copy retains only in-frame clones and omits some. This table has tens of thousands of clones, roughly 78% appearing once. Specimen: CD4+ T cells from PBMCs cultured with HCoV-OC43 spike peptides, collected before COVID-19 vaccination. The subset was: HCoV-OC43 spike overlapping peptide pool stimulation. The origin of the receptors is a human donor who received a COVID-19 vaccine.

J is TRBJ2-2 and V is TRBV24-1; no clear D gene. The V and J ends lost 0 bases and 3 bases respectively, with 4 bases between them. This CDR3 contains 14 residues. The germline gives CDR1 KGHDR, CDR2 SFDVKD. The CDR3 loop is CATSDLRDTGELFF. The CDR3 DNA follows: TGTGCCACCAGTGATTTGAGGGACACCGGGGAGCTGTTTTTT.

The V gene is TRBV5-1, the J gene TRBJ1-2, with D uncertain. Trimming cost V 4 bases and J 4 bases, with 14 bases left between them. The CDR3 contains 14 residues. The germline gives CDR1 SGHRS, CDR2 YFSETQ. CDR3: CASSTTPGGYGYTF. In DNA, the CDR3 is TGCGCCAGCAGCACAACACCCGGCGGCTATGGCTACACCTTC.

The chain couples TRBV5-6 to TRBJ1-1; tentatively, D is TRBD1 (6 bases). The germline V gene has CDR1 SGHDT and CDR2 YYEEEE. Trimming removed 5 bases from V and 1 base from J, with 18 bases in between. The CDR3 consists of 16 residues. CDR3 region: CASSRNQGWRNTEAFF. The DNA for the CDR3 is TGTGCCAGCAGTCGAAATCAGGGGTGGAGGAACACTGAAGCTTTCTTT.

The CDR3 spells CASSPRLAGAMDTQYF. The CDR3 region has the DNA TGTGCCAGCAGCCCTCGACTAGCGGGGGCTATGGATACGCAGTATTTT. The chain is built from TRBV5-4 and TRBJ2-3, with 12 bases that match TRBD2. This CDR3 has 16 residues. In germline, CDR1 is SGHNT, CDR2 YYREEE (reference sequence). The J segment lost 6 bases and the V segment lost 4 bases, leaving 9 bases of the junction unmatched.

The rearrangement uses TRBV7-2 and TRBJ1-2; tentative D call: TRBD1 (6 bases). V lost 5 bases and J lost 8, with 15 bases in between. Germline V CDR1 and CDR2: SGHTA, FQGNSA. The CDR3 totals 13 residues. The CDR3: CASSEMGQGGYTF. The CDR3 bases are TGTGCCAGCAGCGAAATGGGACAAGGGGGCTACACCTTC.

The rearrangement uses TRBV29-1 and TRBJ2-5, with 8 bases identical to TRBD2. The CDR3 extends over 12 amino acids. Germline CDR1 is SQVTM and CDR2 is ANQGSEA. The ends lost 6 bases at V and 4 bases at J; junction bases unmatched: 4. CDR3 in amino acids: CSVRGGGETQYF. In DNA form, the CDR3 reads TGCAGCGTCCGGGGGGGTGGAGAGACCCAGTACTTC.

The genes are TRBV27 and TRBJ2-7; 7 bases line up with TRBD1. The CDR3 is 16 amino acids. Germline V gene sequence: CDR1 MNHEY, CDR2 SMNVEV (reference sequence). V was pared by 4 bases and J by 2 bases, with 11 bases of the junction left unmatched. CDR3 in amino acids: CASSCPRGQGAYEQYV. As DNA, the CDR3 is TGTGCCAGCAGTTGTCCCCGAGGGCAGGGGGCCTACGAGCAGTACGTC.